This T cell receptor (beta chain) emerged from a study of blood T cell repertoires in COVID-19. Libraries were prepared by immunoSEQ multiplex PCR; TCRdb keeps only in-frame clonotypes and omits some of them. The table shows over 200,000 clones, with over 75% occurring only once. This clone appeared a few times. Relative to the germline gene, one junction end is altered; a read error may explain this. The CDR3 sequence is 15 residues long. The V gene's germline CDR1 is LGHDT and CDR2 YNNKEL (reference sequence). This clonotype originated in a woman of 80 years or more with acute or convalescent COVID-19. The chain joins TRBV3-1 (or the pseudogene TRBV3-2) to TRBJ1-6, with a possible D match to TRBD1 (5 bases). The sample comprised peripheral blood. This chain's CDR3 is CASTQRGEDREPLHF. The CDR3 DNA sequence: TGTGCCAGCACCCAAAGAGGGGAGGATCGTGAGCCCCTCCACTTT.